One and the same sample provided the 5 T cell receptor beta chains below, sequenced in a study of graft-versus-host responses after intestinal transplantation. Their cognate antigens are unknown. The protocol was immunoSEQ multiplex PCR, while the TCRdb copy is restricted to in-frame clones and leaves out a portion. The sample lists roughly 90,000 clones; approximately 90% were seen once. This specimen consisted of unstimulated CD4+ T cells sorted from spleen or lymph node cells, obtained before transplant. These receptors originate from a human donor who was the organ donor for an intestinal transplant.

The V gene is TRBV6-1, the J gene TRBJ2-5, with 9 bases identical to TRBD2. The CDR3 is 15 residues long. From germline, CDR1 is MNHNS and CDR2 SASEGT. The V and J ends lost 3 bases and 1 base, in that order; junction bases with no gene match: 3. Here the CDR3 reads CASSELAGSQETQYF. In nucleotides, the CDR3 is TGTGCCAGCAGTGAGCTAGCGGGGTCCCAAGAGACCCAGTACTTC.

This clone was detected a few times. This chain uses TRBV29-1 with TRBJ1-6, with 7 bases identical to TRBD1. CDR1 is SQVTM, CDR2 ANQGSEA, per germline. Unmatched junction bases numbered 9, after V lost 5 bases and J lost 8 bases. This CDR3 region has 14 residues. The CDR3 nucleotides read TGCAGCGTTCGGGACAGTAAACGAGATTCACCCCTCCACTTT. This encodes CSVRDSKRDSPLHF.

The J gene is TRBJ2-7, the V gene TRBV11-2; 10 bases are a match to TRBD1. Germline CDR1 reads SGHAT; CDR2 reads FQNNGV. This CDR3 is 14 amino acids long. Trimming at V came to 1 base and at J to 5 bases, leaving 2 bases not matched to a gene. CDR3 sequence: CASSLATGGDEQYF. The CDR3 nucleotides are TGTGCCAGCAGCTTAGCGACAGGGGGCGACGAGCAGTACTTC.

Only a few counts were recorded for this clone. The chain couples TRBV9 to TRBJ2-5; 7 bases align to TRBD1. The V gene end was trimmed by 4 bases and the J gene end by 1 base; junction bases not matched to a gene: 10. The CDR3 length is 16 residues. Germline V gene data show CDR1 as SGDLS and CDR2 as YYNGEE. The CDR3 nucleotides read TGTGCCAGCAGCCGGGACAGAAGTGATTCCCAAGAGACCCAGTACTTC. It specifies CASSRDRSDSQETQYF.

The rearrangement uses TRBV14 and TRBJ2-7, with TRBD1 identical over 11 bases. The germline V gene encodes CDR1 SGHDN and CDR2 FVKESK. Unmatched junction bases numbered 6, after V lost 0 bases and J lost 5 bases. There are 16 residues in the CDR3. In DNA, the CDR3 is TGTGCCAGCAGCCAAGATCGCGGACAGGGGGCCCACGAGCAGTACTTC. As protein: CASSQDRGQGAHEQYF.